This passage covers 19 T cell receptor beta chains from one sample sequenced in a study of blood T cell repertoires in COVID-19. Clones were read by immunoSEQ multiplex PCR, and TCRdb kept only the in-frame ones, dropping some. Of some 100,000 clones listed, 75% to 90% are singletons. Specimen: peripheral blood. Receptors were obtained from a woman aged 45-60 years with acute or convalescent COVID-19.

This clone showed up just a few times. CDR3 in amino acids: CASSANWTEYRNTEAFF. The CDR3 DNA sequence: TGTGCCAGTAGCGCCAACTGGACAGAGTATAGGAACACTGAAGCTTTCTTT. The chain has TRBV19 and TRBJ1-1, with a tentative D call TRBD1 (6 bases). This CDR3 contains 17 residues. Germline lookup yields CDR1 LNHDA and CDR2 SQIVND (reference sequence). V lost 6 bases and J 1 base, leaving 21 bases between the germline ends.

The chain uses TRBV5-4 and TRBJ1-2; D unclear. V lost 4 bases and J 0 bases, leaving 7 bases between the germline ends. The CDR3 totals 13 residues. Germline CDR1 reads SGHNT; CDR2 reads YYREEE (reference sequence). The CDR3 is CASSTGANYGYTF. DNA of the CDR3: TGTGCCAGCAGCACCGGGGCTAACTATGGCTACACCTTC.

The chain has TRBV6-5 and TRBJ2-1; a possible D gene is TRBD2 (5 bases). Germline V CDR1 and CDR2: MNHEY, SVGAGI. The CDR3 is 15 residues long. Trimming cost V 4 bases and J 8 bases, with 18 bases left between them. The CDR3 DNA reads TGTGCCAGCAGTTCCTTCCGGGGTAGTAGACATGAGCAGTTCTTC. Amino acid sequence: CASSSFRGSRHEQFF.

J is TRBJ2-7 and V is TRBV29-1; TRBD1 aligns across 10 bases. Germline V gene lookup returns CDR1 SQVTM and CDR2 ANQGSEA. The CDR3 is made up of 12 amino acids. Losses at the gene ends were 4 bases for V and 5 bases for J; bases not matched to a gene: 2. The CDR3 DNA sequence: TGCAGCGTTGGACAGGGGGCGAACGAGCAGTACTTC. This encodes CSVGQGANEQYF.

This clone occurred once. V usage is TRBV6-1 and J usage is TRBJ2-7, with a possible D match to TRBD1 (6 bases). V was cut by 2 bases and J by 6 bases, with 14 bases left in between. Per the germline V gene, CDR1 is MNHNS and CDR2 is SASEGT. The CDR3 runs 14 residues. The CDR3 nucleotides read TGTGCCAGCAGTGAAAGGGGCAGGGGAGCCGAGCAGTACTTC. This sequence encodes CASSERGRGAEQYF.

This chain connects TRBV25-1 to TRBJ1-6; no firm D call. Germline V gene lookup returns CDR1 MGHDK and CDR2 SYGVNS. This CDR3 region has 15 residues. Trimming took 5 bases from V and 8 from J, leaving 16 bases between them. CDR3 loop: CASSRMAGSYSPLHF. For the CDR3, the DNA is TGTGCCAGCAGTAGGATGGCAGGTTCATATTCACCCCTCCACTTT.

CDR3 sequence reads: CASMGNPGQMNTEAFF. DNA of the CDR3: TGCGCCAGCATGGGGAACCCGGGACAAATGAACACTGAAGCTTTCTTT. The V and J genes are TRBV10-2 and TRBJ1-1; D might be TRBD1 (6 bases). Germline V gene lookup returns CDR1 WSHSY and CDR2 SAAADI. CDR3 length: 16 residues. The ends were cut back, 7 bases at V and 0 bases at J, with 18 bases in the middle.

This chain connects TRBV19 to TRBJ2-5, with 9 bases identical to TRBD1. The V and J ends lost 4 bases and 4 bases, in that order; junction bases with no gene match: 7. The CDR3 loop spans 15 amino acids. The V gene's germline CDR1 is LNHDA and CDR2 SQIVND (reference sequence). CDR3 amino acids: CASSTPGQGLETQYF. For the CDR3, the DNA is TGTGCCAGTAGTACCCCCGGACAGGGGCTAGAGACCCAGTACTTC.

The V call is TRBV25-1, the J call TRBJ2-2, with D possibly matching TRBD2 (5 bases). The length of the CDR3 is 16 residues. CDR1 and CDR2 (germline): MGHDK, SYGVNS. The V end lost 6 bases, the J end lost 4 bases, and 18 bases lay between the germline ends. CDR3 protein: CASSDPKRGSTGELFF. DNA for the CDR3: TGTGCCAGCAGCGACCCCAAGCGAGGGAGCACCGGGGAGCTGTTTTTT.

This chain uses TRBV19 with TRBJ1-5, with D tentatively TRBD1 (6 bases). The CDR3 spans 14 residues. CDR1 LNHDA and CDR2 SQIVND come from the germline V gene (reference sequence). Trimming removed 7 bases at V and 4 bases at J, with 14 bases between. For the CDR3, the DNA is TGTGCCAGTACCGTTCAAGGGGGAAATCAGCCCCAGCATTTT. Translation: CASTVQGGNQPQHF. The full variable domain, with the rest looked up from reference TRBV19 and TRBJ1-5, is DGGITQSPKYLFRKEGQNVTLSCEQNLNHDAMYWYRQDPGQGLRLIYYSQIVNDFQKGDIAEGYSVSREKKESFPLTVTSAQKNPTAFYLCASTVQGGNQPQHFGDGTRLSIL.

V usage is TRBV11-2 and J usage is TRBJ2-3; possible D gene TRBD1, 6 bases. With 3 bases removed from V and 2 bases from J, the gap between germline ends came to 15 bases. The CDR3 has 16 residues. Per the germline V gene, CDR1 is SGHAT and CDR2 is FQNNGV. The CDR3 reads CASSLSGQPTTDTQYF. CDR3 nucleotides: TGTGCCAGCAGCTTGTCCGGACAGCCTACCACAGATACGCAGTATTTT.

The J gene is TRBJ1-6, the V gene TRBV27, with 7 bases fitting TRBD1. J gave up 11 bases and V 5 bases, and 18 bases lay outside the gene matches. There are 17 residues in the CDR3. The V gene's germline CDR1 is MNHEY and CDR2 SMNVEV (reference sequence). This chain's CDR3 is CASSHLGTVASWAPLHF. DNA for the CDR3: TGTGCCAGCAGTCACCTGGGGACAGTGGCCTCATGGGCACCCCTCCACTTT.

V gene TRBV19 combines with J gene TRBJ1-4; unclear D gene. This CDR3 is built from 14 residues. With 5 bases removed from V and 8 bases from J, the gap between germline ends came to 15 bases. The germline gives CDR1 LNHDA, CDR2 SQIVND (reference sequence). This chain's CDR3 is CASSVGGDGEKLFF. CDR3 bases: TGTGCCAGTAGTGTCGGAGGAGACGGAGAAAAACTGTTTTTT.

The chain combines TRBV7-6 with TRBJ2-2; D might be TRBD2 (5 bases). The V end was cut by 5 bases, the J end by 6 bases, with 10 bases between. CDR3 length: 13 amino acids. Germline V lookup: CDR1 SGHVS, CDR2 FNYEAQ. CDR3 in amino acids: CASSPTRAGELFF. The DNA of the CDR3 is TGTGCCAGCAGCCCCACGAGGGCCGGGGAGCTGTTTTTT.

In DNA, the CDR3 is TGTGCCAGCAGCCCGCGGCCAGCGGGGGCAACAGATACGCAGTATTTT. This codes for CASSPRPAGATDTQYF. The chain combines TRBV6-4 with TRBJ2-3; 8 nucleotides match TRBD2. After removal of 6 bases from V and 3 bases from J, the junction contained 11 bases not matched to a gene. From germline, CDR1 is MRHNA and CDR2 SNTAGT. CDR3 length: 16 residues.

In this sample, this clone turned up a few times. The chain employs TRBV25-1 and TRBJ1-6; the D gene is possibly TRBD1 (6 bases). The CDR3 sequence is 14 residues long. V gave up 2 bases and J gave up 4 bases, with 6 bases separating them. Looked up from germline, CDR1 is MGHDK and CDR2 is SYGVNS. The CDR3 region is CASSEGQYNSPLHF. CDR3 in DNA: TGTGCCAGCAGTGAAGGACAGTATAATTCACCCCTCCACTTT.

The chain has TRBV19 and TRBJ1-5; 9 bases align to TRBD1. Germline V lookup: CDR1 LNHDA, CDR2 SQIVND (reference sequence). Trimming removed 6 bases from V and 6 bases from J; junction bases left unmatched: 9. The CDR3 is 15 amino acids. The CDR3 nucleotides read TGTGCCAGTAGCCCGACAGGGGGGATCGGTCAGCCCCAGCATTTT. This codes for CASSPTGGIGQPQHF.

V and J are TRBV6-5 and TRBJ1-6, with a tentative D call TRBD1 (5 bases). V was shortened by 10 bases and J by 10 bases, with 20 bases between the two germline ends. There are 14 residues in the CDR3. Per the germline V gene, CDR1 is MNHEY and CDR2 is SVGAGI. This CDR3 reads CATLVGGVGSPLHF. CDR3 bases: TGTGCCACGCTCGTGGGGGGAGTAGGGTCACCCCTCCACTTT.

V usage is TRBV28 and J usage is TRBJ2-1, with 12 nucleotides matching TRBD2. The CDR3 loop spans 18 amino acids. Germline assignment: CDR1 MDHEN and CDR2 SYDVKM. V was clipped by 2 bases and J by 6 bases; unmatched bases: 11. The CDR3 DNA is TGTGCCAGCAGTTTAGGGCTAGCGGGGGGGTTCTTGTCCAATGAGCAGTTCTTC. It encodes CASSLGLAGGFLSNEQFF.